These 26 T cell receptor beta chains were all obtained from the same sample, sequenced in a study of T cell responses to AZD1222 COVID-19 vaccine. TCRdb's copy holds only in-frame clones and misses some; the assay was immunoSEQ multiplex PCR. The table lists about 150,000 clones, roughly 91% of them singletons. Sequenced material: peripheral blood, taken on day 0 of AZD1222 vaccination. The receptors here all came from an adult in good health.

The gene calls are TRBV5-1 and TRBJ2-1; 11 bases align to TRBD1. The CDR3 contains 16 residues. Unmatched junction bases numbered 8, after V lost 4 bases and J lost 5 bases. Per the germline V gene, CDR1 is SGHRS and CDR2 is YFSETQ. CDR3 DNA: TGCGCCAGCAGCCCAGGGGACAGGGGGTCCAACAATGAGCAGTTCTTC. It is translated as CASSPGDRGSNNEQFF.

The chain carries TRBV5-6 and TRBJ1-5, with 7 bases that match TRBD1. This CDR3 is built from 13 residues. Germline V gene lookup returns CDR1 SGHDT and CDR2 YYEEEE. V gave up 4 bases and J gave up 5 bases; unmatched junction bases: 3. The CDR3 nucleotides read TGTGCCAGCAGCCGGACAGGAGATCAGCCCCAGCATTTT. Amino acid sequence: CASSRTGDQPQHF.

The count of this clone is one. The DNA for the CDR3 is TGTGCCAGCTCACCACGTGGGACAGGCTCCTACGAGCAGTACTTC. Protein sequence: CASSPRGTGSYEQYF. The chain recombines TRBV18 with TRBJ2-7, with 8 nucleotides matching TRBD1. The germline CDR1 and CDR2 sequences are KGHSH and LQKENI. V shed 1 base and J 0 bases; nucleotides not matched to a gene: 2. This CDR3 is 15 amino acids long. The full variable domain, rest sourced from reference TRBV18 and TRBJ2-7, is NAGVMQNPRHLVRRRGQEARLRCSPMKGHSHVYWYRQLPEEGLKFMVYLQKENIIDESGMPKERFSAEFPKEGPSILRIQQVVRGDSAAYFCASSPRGTGSYEQYFGPGTRLTVT.

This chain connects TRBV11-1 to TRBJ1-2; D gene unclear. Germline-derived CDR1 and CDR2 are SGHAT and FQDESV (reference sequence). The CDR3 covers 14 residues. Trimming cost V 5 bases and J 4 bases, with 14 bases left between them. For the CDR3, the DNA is TGTGCCAGCAGCACCCGTCCTCGGGGCTATGGCTACACCTTC. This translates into CASSTRPRGYGYTF.

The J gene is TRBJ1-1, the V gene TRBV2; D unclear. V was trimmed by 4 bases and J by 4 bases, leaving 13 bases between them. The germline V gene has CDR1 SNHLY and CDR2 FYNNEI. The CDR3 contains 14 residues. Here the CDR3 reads CASSGDGSGTEAFF. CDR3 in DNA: TGTGCCAGCAGTGGAGATGGGTCCGGCACTGAAGCTTTCTTT.

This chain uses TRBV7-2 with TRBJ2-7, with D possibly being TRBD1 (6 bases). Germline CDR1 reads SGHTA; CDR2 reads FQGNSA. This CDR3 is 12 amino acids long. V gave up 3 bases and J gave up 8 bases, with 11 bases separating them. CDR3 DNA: TGTGCCAGCAGCTTCACTGGACAGAAGCAGTACTTC. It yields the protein CASSFTGQKQYF.

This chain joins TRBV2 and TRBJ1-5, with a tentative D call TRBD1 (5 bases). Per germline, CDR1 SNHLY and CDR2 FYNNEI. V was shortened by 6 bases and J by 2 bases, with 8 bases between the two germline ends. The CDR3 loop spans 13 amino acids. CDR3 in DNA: TGTGCCAGCAGGGGGGACGGCAATCAGCCCCAGCATTTT. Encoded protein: CASRGDGNQPQHF.

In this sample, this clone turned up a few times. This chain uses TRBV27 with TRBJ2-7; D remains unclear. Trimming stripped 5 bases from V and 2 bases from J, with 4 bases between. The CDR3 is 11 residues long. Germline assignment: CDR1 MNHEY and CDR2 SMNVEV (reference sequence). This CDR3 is CASSTPYEQYF. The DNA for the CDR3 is TGTGCCAGCAGTACCCCCTACGAGCAGTACTTC.

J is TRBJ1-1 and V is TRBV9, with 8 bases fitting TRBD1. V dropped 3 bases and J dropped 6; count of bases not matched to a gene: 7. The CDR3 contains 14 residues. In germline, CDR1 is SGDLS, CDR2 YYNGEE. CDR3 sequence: CASSEYKQGAEAFF. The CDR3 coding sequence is TGTGCCAGCAGCGAATACAAACAGGGGGCTGAAGCTTTCTTT.

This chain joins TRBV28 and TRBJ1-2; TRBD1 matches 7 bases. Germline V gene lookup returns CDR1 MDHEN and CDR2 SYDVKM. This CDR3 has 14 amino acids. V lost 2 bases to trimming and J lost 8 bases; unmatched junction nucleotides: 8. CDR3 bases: TGTGCCAGCAGTTTACGATACAGGGGTGAGGGCTACACCTTC. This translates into CASSLRYRGEGYTF.

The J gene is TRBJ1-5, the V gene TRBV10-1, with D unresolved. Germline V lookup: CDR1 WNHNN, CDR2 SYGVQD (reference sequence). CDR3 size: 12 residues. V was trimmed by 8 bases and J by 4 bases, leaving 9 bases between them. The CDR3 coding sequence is TGCGCCAGCGGCATTCGGAATCAGCCCCAGCATTTT. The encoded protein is CASGIRNQPQHF.

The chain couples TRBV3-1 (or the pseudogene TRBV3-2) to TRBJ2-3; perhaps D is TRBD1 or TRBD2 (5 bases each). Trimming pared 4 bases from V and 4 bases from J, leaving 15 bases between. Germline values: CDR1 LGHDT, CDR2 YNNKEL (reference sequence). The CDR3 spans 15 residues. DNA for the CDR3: TGTGCCAGCAGCCCGAGATGGGGGATGGCAGATACGCAGTATTTT. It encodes CASSPRWGMADTQYF.

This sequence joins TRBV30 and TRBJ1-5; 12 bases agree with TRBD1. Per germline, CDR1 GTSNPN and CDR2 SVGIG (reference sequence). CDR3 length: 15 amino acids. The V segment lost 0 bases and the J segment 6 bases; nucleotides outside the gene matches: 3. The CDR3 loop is CAWSVRDRGLQPQHF. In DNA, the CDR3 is TGTGCCTGGAGTGTTAGGGACAGGGGGCTTCAGCCCCAGCATTTT.

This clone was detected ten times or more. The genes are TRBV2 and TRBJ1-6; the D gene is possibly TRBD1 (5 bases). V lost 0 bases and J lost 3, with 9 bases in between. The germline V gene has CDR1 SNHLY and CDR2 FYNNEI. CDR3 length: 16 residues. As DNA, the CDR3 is TGTGCCAGCAGTGAAGCGGCGACAGACTATAATTCACCCCTCCACTTT. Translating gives CASSEAATDYNSPLHF.

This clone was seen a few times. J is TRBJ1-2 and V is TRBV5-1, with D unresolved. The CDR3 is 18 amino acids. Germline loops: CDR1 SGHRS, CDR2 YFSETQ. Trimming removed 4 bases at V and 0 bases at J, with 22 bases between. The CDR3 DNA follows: TGCGCCAGCAGCCCGGAGGGAAACAGTCTCCGTTCTAACTATGGCTACACCTTC. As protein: CASSPEGNSLRSNYGYTF.

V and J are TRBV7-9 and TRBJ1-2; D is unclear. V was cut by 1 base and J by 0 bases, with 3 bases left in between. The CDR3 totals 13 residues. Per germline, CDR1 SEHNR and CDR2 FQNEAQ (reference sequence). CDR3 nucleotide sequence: TGTGCCAGCAGCTTAGGGCCTAACTATGGCTACACCTTC. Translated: CASSLGPNYGYTF.

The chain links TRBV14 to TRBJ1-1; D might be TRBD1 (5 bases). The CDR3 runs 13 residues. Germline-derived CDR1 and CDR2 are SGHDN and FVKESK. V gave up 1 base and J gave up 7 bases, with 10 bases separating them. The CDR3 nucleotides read TGTGCCAGCAGCCAAGTGGGGGATGGTGAAGCTTTCTTT. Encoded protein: CASSQVGDGEAFF.

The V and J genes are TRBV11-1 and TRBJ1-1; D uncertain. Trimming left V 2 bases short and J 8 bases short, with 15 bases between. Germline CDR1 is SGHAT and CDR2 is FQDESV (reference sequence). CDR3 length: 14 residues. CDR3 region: CASSLSNGREEAFF. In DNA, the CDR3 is TGTGCCAGCAGCTTATCAAATGGGAGGGAAGAAGCTTTCTTT.

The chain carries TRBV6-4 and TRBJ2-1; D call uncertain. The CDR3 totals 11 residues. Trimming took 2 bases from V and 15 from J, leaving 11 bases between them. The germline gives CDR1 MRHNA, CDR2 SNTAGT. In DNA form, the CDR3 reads TGTGCCAGCAGTGACGGGCGGCGGCGGTTCTTC. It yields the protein CASSDGRRRFF.

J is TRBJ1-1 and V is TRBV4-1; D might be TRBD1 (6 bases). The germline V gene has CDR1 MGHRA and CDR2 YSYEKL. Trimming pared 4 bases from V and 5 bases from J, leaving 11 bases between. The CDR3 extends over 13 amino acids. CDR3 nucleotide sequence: TGCGCCAGCAGCCCACGGACAGCAACTGAAGCTTTCTTT. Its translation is CASSPRTATEAFF.

In DNA, the CDR3 is TGTGCCAGCAGCCCGGGGACCCCTACGGGGCAAGAGACCCAGTACTTC. This translates into CASSPGTPTGQETQYF. J is TRBJ2-5 and V is TRBV7-6, with D perhaps matching TRBD1 or TRBD2 (5 bases each). CDR1 SGHVS and CDR2 FNYEAQ come from the germline V gene. Trimming took 5 bases from V and 2 from J, leaving 18 bases between them. CDR3 size: 16 residues.

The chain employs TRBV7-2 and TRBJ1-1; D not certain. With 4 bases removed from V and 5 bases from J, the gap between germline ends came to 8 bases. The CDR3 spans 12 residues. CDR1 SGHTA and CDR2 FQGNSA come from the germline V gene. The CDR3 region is CASSWPGTEAFF. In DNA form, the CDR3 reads TGTGCCAGCAGCTGGCCGGGTACTGAAGCTTTCTTT.

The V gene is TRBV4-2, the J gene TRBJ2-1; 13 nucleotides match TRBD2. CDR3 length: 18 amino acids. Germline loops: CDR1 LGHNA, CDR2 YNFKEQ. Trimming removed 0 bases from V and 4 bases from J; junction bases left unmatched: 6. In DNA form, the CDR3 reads TGTGCCAGCAGCCAAGATATACTAGCGGGGGGGTCTTACAATGAGCAGTTCTTC. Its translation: CASSQDILAGGSYNEQFF.

The DNA of the CDR3 is TGCGCCAGCAGCTCCCAGCGACAGGGCGGAGAGACCCAGTACTTC. This sequence encodes CASSSQRQGGETQYF. This chain links TRBV5-1 with TRBJ2-5; 7 bases fit TRBD1. CDR3 length: 15 residues. With 3 bases clipped from V and 4 bases from J, the junction kept 9 bases outside the gene matches. Germline loops: CDR1 SGHRS, CDR2 YFSETQ.

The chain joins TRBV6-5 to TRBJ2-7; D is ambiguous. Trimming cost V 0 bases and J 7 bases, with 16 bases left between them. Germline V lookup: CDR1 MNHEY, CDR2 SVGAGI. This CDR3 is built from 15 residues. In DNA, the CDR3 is TGTGCCAGCAGTTACTCGTGGAGAGTACCGAGGGAGCAGTACTTC. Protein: CASSYSWRVPREQYF.

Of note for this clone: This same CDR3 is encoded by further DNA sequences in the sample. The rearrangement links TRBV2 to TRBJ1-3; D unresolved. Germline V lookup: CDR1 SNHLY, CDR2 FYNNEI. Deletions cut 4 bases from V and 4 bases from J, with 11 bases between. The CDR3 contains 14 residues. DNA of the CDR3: TGTGCCAGCAGTGTCGGGAGTCTGGGAAACACCATATATTTT. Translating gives CASSVGSLGNTIYF.